This is a list of T cell receptor beta chains from one sample in a study of T cell clones after liver transplantation. Libraries were prepared by immunoSEQ multiplex PCR; TCRdb keeps only in-frame clonotypes and omits some of them. Found here are fewer than 70,000 clones, 71% of them singletons; the top ten hold 15%. This sample comprised CD4+ T cells from blood, obtained before liver transplant. Receptor source: a human donor who received a liver transplant. Each CDR3 is given with its conserved first and last residue. Fields, in order: clone size, V gene, D gene, J gene, CDR3 protein, CDR3 DNA. D genes are given only for firm matches. Clone sizes are given selectively: once, few, many, or a class where the clone is expanded.

clone size: few
V gene: TRBV2
D gene: -
J gene: TRBJ1-6
CDR3 protein: CASSEGGWENYNSPLHF
CDR3 DNA: TGTGCCAGCAGTGAAGGAGGGTGGGAAAACTATAATTCACCCCTCCACTTT

clone size: few
V gene: TRBV6-1
D gene: -
J gene: TRBJ1-3
CDR3 protein: CASATDSGNTIYF
CDR3 DNA: TGTGCCAGCGCTACCGACTCTGGAAACACCATATATTTT

clone size: -
V gene: TRBV29-1
D gene: TRBD2
J gene: TRBJ2-5
CDR3 protein: CSVKGLAGGHQETQYF
CDR3 DNA: TGCAGCGTCAAGGGACTAGCGGGGGGACACCAAGAGACCCAGTACTTC

clone size: -
V gene: TRBV2
D gene: -
J gene: TRBJ2-5
CDR3 protein: CASSGGDQETQYF
CDR3 DNA: TGTGCCAGCAGCGGAGGGGACCAAGAGACCCAGTACTTC

clone size: many
V gene: TRBV10-3
D gene: TRBD1
J gene: TRBJ1-2
CDR3 protein: CATNLQGANGYTF
CDR3 DNA: TGTGCCACTAACCTACAGGGGGCGAATGGCTACACCTTC

clone size: -
V gene: TRBV11-1
D gene: -
J gene: TRBJ2-7
CDR3 protein: CARPGDEQYF
CDR3 DNA: TGTGCCAGGCCGGGGGACGAGCAGTACTTC

clone size: -
V gene: TRBV6-1
D gene: TRBD1
J gene: TRBJ2-7
CDR3 protein: CASNPQGDREQYF
CDR3 DNA: TGTGCCAGCAACCCACAGGGGGATCGCGAGCAGTACTTC

clone size: -
V gene: TRBV7-3
D gene: TRBD1
J gene: TRBJ2-7
CDR3 protein: CASSSRPGQESYEQYF
CDR3 DNA: TGTGCCAGCAGCTCCCGTCCGGGACAGGAGTCCTACGAGCAGTACTTC

clone size: -
V gene: TRBV10-3
D gene: TRBD2
J gene: TRBJ2-3
CDR3 protein: CAITAGRGGTDTQYF
CDR3 DNA: TGTGCCATCACCGCGGGGAGGGGTGGCACAGATACGCAGTATTTT

clone size: -
V gene: TRBV6-5
D gene: -
J gene: TRBJ2-7
CDR3 protein: CASSYQVSYEQYF
CDR3 DNA: TGTGCCAGCAGTTACCAGGTCTCCTACGAGCAGTACTTC

clone size: once
V gene: TRBV6-1
D gene: -
J gene: TRBJ1-2
CDR3 protein: CASSDTGFSNYGYTF
CDR3 DNA: TGTGCCAGCAGTGACACAGGTTTCTCGAACTATGGCTACACCTTC

clone size: -
V gene: TRBV27
D gene: -
J gene: TRBJ1-6
CDR3 protein: CASSLLFNNSPLHF
CDR3 DNA: TGTGCCAGCAGTTTATTGTTTAATAATTCACCCCTCCACTTT

clone size: -
V gene: TRBV7-2
D gene: TRBD2
J gene: TRBJ2-3
CDR3 protein: CASSWTSGGDTQYF
CDR3 DNA: TGTGCCAGCAGCTGGACTAGCGGGGGAGATACGCAGTATTTT

clone size: -
V gene: TRBV4-1
D gene: TRBD1
J gene: TRBJ2-3
CDR3 protein: CASSRSQGASTDTQYF
CDR3 DNA: TGCGCCAGCAGCCGTTCACAGGGGGCAAGCACAGATACGCAGTATTTT

clone size: -
V gene: TRBV6-5
D gene: TRBD2
J gene: TRBJ2-7
CDR3 protein: CASSYSASGASYEQYF
CDR3 DNA: TGTGCCAGCAGTTACTCGGCTAGCGGCGCTTCGTACGAGCAGTACTTC

clone size: -
V gene: TRBV5-4
D gene: -
J gene: TRBJ1-1
CDR3 protein: CASGRGGGDTEAFF
CDR3 DNA: TGTGCCAGCGGCCGGGGGGGAGGGGACACTGAAGCTTTCTTT

clone size: -
V gene: TRBV7-2
D gene: TRBD2
J gene: TRBJ2-7
CDR3 protein: CASSVLAGRTYEQYF
CDR3 DNA: TGTGCCAGCAGCGTGCTAGCGGGGCGAACCTACGAGCAGTACTTC

clone size: -
V gene: TRBV5-4
D gene: TRBD2
J gene: TRBJ2-1
CDR3 protein: CASSLAGLGEQFF
CDR3 DNA: TGTGCCAGCAGTTTAGCGGGTCTGGGTGAGCAGTTCTTC

clone size: -
V gene: TRBV7-8
D gene: -
J gene: TRBJ2-7
CDR3 protein: CASSLEGGDVNEQYF
CDR3 DNA: TGTGCCAGCAGCTTAGAGGGCGGGGACGTGAACGAGCAGTACTTC

clone size: few
V gene: TRBV19
D gene: TRBD1
J gene: TRBJ1-4
CDR3 protein: CASGGTNEKLFF
CDR3 DNA: TGTGCCTCAGGGGGCACTAATGAAAAACTGTTTTTT

clone size: -
V gene: TRBV7-2
D gene: -
J gene: TRBJ1-5
CDR3 protein: CASSFDGQLHQPQHF
CDR3 DNA: TGTGCCAGCAGCTTTGATGGACAGCTCCATCAGCCCCAGCATTTT

clone size: many
V gene: TRBV7-7
D gene: TRBD2
J gene: TRBJ2-3
CDR3 protein: CASSPGGLEADTQYF
CDR3 DNA: TGTGCCAGCAGTCCGGGGGGACTAGAAGCAGATACGCAGTATTTT

clone size: -
V gene: TRBV2
D gene: -
J gene: TRBJ2-7
CDR3 protein: CASSEVGEVGQYF
CDR3 DNA: TGTGCCAGCAGTGAAGTAGGGGAAGTTGGGCAGTACTTC